The 10 T cell receptor beta chains given below trace back to one sample, sequenced in a study of response to subunit inactivated influenza vaccine. Via MiXCR, TCRdb re-called the RT-PCR reads, giving one row per CDR3 protein. The table has over 750,000 distinct CDR3 sequences, less than 25% seen once. The sample was PBMCs from blood, taken roughly 5 days after vaccination. All receptors come from a man aged 50 to 60 who received an inactivated influenza vaccine.

This clonotype showed up just a few times. This chain uses TRBV24-1 with TRBJ2-5, with 7 bases fitting TRBD1. The CDR3 contains 15 residues. V was clipped by 4 bases and J by 5 bases; unmatched bases: 9. Germline assignment: CDR1 KGHDR and CDR2 SFDVKD. The CDR3 coding sequence is TGTGCCACCAGTGACCGGACAGGTCTTTTGGAGACCCAGTACTTC. Translated, it gives CATSDRTGLLETQYF.

A word on this clonotype: At one boundary the junction diverges from the germline segment, which might be a read error. In DNA form, the CDR3 reads TGTGCCAGCAGGTTAGGACAGCAAGAGACCCAGTACTTC. Amino acid sequence: CASRLGQQETQYF. This chain joins TRBV7-9 and TRBJ2-5; tentatively, D is TRBD1 (6 bases). From germline, CDR1 is SEHNR and CDR2 FQNEAQ (reference sequence). This CDR3 comprises 13 residues. The variable domain in full, completed from reference TRBV7-9 and TRBJ2-5, reads DTGVSQNPRHKITKRGQNVTFRCDPISEHNRLYWYRQTLGQGPEFLTYFQNEAQLEKSRLLSDRFSAERPKGSFSTLEIQRTEQGDSAMYLCASRLGQQETQYFGPGTRLLVL.

The CDR3 loop reads CASSETTTNEKLFF. The CDR3 DNA reads as TGCGCCAGCAGCGAGACAACAACTAATGAAAAACTGTTTTTT. The chain combines TRBV5-1 with TRBJ1-4, with D unresolved. The CDR3 is 14 residues long. In germline, CDR1 is SGHRS, CDR2 YFSETQ. Trimming pared 4 bases from V and 0 bases from J, leaving 7 bases between.

The chain employs TRBV3-1 and TRBJ2-5; 14 nucleotides match TRBD2. The CDR3 runs to 14 residues. The V gene end was trimmed by 4 bases and the J gene end by 12 bases; junction bases not matched to a gene: 7. Per the germline V gene, CDR1 is LGHDT and CDR2 is YNNKEL (reference sequence). CDR3 sequence reads: CASSPGLAGGHEYF. The DNA of the CDR3 is TGTGCCAGCAGCCCCGGACTAGCGGGGGGACATGAGTACTTC.

This clonotype was recorded a few times. The rearrangement links TRBV5-1 to TRBJ2-1, with 13 bases fitting TRBD2. This CDR3 is 19 amino acids long. The germline CDR1 and CDR2 sequences are SGHRS and YFSETQ. V gave up 4 bases and J gave up 4 bases; unmatched junction bases: 14. Here the CDR3 reads CASSVPGLAGPVRYNEQFF. CDR3 nucleotides: TGCGCCAGCAGCGTTCCGGGACTAGCGGGACCAGTCAGGTACAATGAGCAGTTCTTC.

In this sample, this clonotype turned up many times. The chain joins TRBV11-2 to TRBJ2-5; D call uncertain. Trimming took 6 bases from V and 1 from J, leaving 15 bases between them. Germline V CDR1 and CDR2: SGHAT, FQNNGV. The CDR3 is 15 residues long. The CDR3 DNA reads TGTGCCAGCAGTCCCTCCCGGCGAGCCCAAGAGACCCAGTACTTC. Translation: CASSPSRRAQETQYF.

This clonotype was detected a few times. This rearrangement joins TRBV29-1 to TRBJ1-2, with 8 bases matching TRBD1. Germline V lookup: CDR1 SQVTM, CDR2 ANQGSEA. This CDR3 has 13 residues. J lost 8 bases, V lost 8 bases, and 13 bases had no gene match. The CDR3 nucleotides are TGCAGCACCGACAGGGGAATGGGCTACGGCTACACCTTC. Translation: CSTDRGMGYGYTF.

The genes are TRBV6-2 or TRBV6-3 and TRBJ2-3, with 9 nucleotides matching TRBD2. The length of the CDR3 is 15 residues. V was clipped by 3 bases and J by 2 bases; unmatched bases: 3. CDR1 and CDR2 from the germline V gene are MNHEY and SVGEGT. The CDR3 bases are TGTGCCAGCAGTTATTGGACTAGCGACACAGATACGCAGTATTTT. The encoded protein is CASSYWTSDTDTQYF.

This clonotype was detected a few times. The chain carries TRBV20-1 and TRBJ2-3; D remains unclear. The V end lost 5 bases, the J end lost 0 bases, and 9 bases lay between the germline ends. The CDR3 sequence is 13 residues long. The germline CDR1 and CDR2 sequences are DFQATT and SNEGSKA (reference sequence). The CDR3 loop is CSAPHSSTDTQYF. CDR3 in DNA: TGCAGTGCTCCACACTCTAGCACAGATACGCAGTATTTT.

In its sample, this clonotype was seen a few times. V is TRBV20-1 and J is TRBJ2-4, with 10 nucleotides matching TRBD1. The trim removed 6 bases at V and 0 bases at J, leaving 11 bases unmatched. Per the germline V gene, CDR1 is DFQATT and CDR2 is SNEGSKA (reference sequence). The CDR3 runs to 17 residues. The CDR3 DNA follows: TGCAGTGCCAGCCCGGGACAGGGGCGAGTAGCCAAAAACATTCAGTACTTC. Its protein product is CSASPGQGRVAKNIQYF.